The clone carrying this T cell receptor (beta chain) appeared a few times. This entry belongs to a study of identical twins. TCRdb re-called the 5' RACE reads with MiXCR, one entry per CDR3 protein. In the table there are around 480,000 distinct CDR3 sequences, roughly 13% of which are singletons. V lost 0 bases, J lost 3 bases, and 10 bases stayed unmatched. Germline V gives CDR1 SGHNT, CDR2 YYREEE (reference sequence). The CDR3 contains 20 residues. This sample was shared with a second study, whose subject was yellow fever vaccine responses in identical twins.

Input material: CD4+ T cells sorted from blood. V gene TRBV5-4 combines with J gene TRBJ2-1, with TRBD2 matching over 15 bases. The TCR comes from a woman aged 18-29 years in good health. The CDR3 DNA reads as TGTGCCAGCAGCTTGGGACTACCGGGACTAGCGGGGGGTCGCTACAATGAGCAGTTCTTC. It is translated as CASSLGLPGLAGGRYNEQFF.